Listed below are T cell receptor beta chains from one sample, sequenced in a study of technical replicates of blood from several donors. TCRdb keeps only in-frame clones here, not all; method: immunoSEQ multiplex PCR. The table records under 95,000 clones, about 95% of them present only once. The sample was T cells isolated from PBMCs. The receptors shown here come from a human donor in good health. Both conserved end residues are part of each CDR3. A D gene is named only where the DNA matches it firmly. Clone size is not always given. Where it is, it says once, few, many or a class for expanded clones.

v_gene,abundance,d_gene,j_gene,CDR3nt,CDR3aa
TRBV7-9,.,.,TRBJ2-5,TGTGCCAGCAGCTTTTTTGGCGGTACGTTGTTGGAGACCCAGTACTTC,CASSFFGGTLLETQYF
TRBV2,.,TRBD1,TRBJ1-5,TGTGCCAGCATGCCGGGACAGGGTGCTCAGCCCCAGCATTTT,CASMPGQGAQPQHF
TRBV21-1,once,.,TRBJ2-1,TGTGCCAGCAGCTATGTGGACTTAAACTACAATGAGCAGTTCTTC,CASSYVDLNYNEQFF
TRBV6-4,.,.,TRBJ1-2,TGTGCCAGCAGTGACTCGGGTGAGGGTCACTATGGCTACACCTTC,CASSDSGEGHYGYTF
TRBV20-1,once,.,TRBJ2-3,TGCAGTGCTTTTATTCCGGATACGCAGTATTTT,CSAFIPDTQYF
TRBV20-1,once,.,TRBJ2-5,TGCAGTGCTAGTTTTCGGACCCAGTACTTC,CSASFRTQYF
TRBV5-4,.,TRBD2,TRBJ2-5,TGTGCCAGCAGCTTGTTACTAGCGGGAGTGGCAGAGACCCAGTACTTC,CASSLLLAGVAETQYF
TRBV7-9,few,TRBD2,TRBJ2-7,TGTGCCAGCAGCTGGTTGACTAGCGGGGGTTTCTACGAGCAGTACTTC,CASSWLTSGGFYEQYF
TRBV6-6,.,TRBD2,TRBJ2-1,TGTGCCAGCACGGCTAGCGGGAGGGTCTACAATGAGCAGTTCTTC,CASTASGRVYNEQFF
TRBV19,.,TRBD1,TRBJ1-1,TGTGCCAGTAGGCCCGAAGGGGGCGCGAACACTGAAGCTTTCTTT,CASRPEGGANTEAFF
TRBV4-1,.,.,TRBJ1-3,TGCGCCAGCAGCGACGACGGAGTCTCTGGAAACACCATATATTTT,CASSDDGVSGNTIYF
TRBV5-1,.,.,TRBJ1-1,TGCGCCAGCAGCCTGACTCGGGGGAACACTGAAGCTTTCTTT,CASSLTRGNTEAFF
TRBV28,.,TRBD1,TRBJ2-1,TGTGCCAGCAGTTTATCCCTGACAGGGTTGGGCTACAATGAGCAGTTCTTC,CASSLSLTGLGYNEQFF
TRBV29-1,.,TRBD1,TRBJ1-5,TGCAGCGCCGGGACAGGGGTAAATCAGCCCCAGCATTTT,CSAGTGVNQPQHF
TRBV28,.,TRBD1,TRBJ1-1,TGTGCCAGCCGGGACAGTAAGGTGAACACTGAAGCTTTCTTT,CASRDSKVNTEAFF
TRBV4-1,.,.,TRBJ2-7,TGCGCCAGCAGCCGCGTGGCGGGGCCATTCGAGCAGTACTTC,CASSRVAGPFEQYF
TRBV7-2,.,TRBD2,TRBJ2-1,TGTGCCAGCAGCTTAGCGGTGGGGACTAGCGGTAGCTCCTACAATGAGCAGTTCTTC,CASSLAVGTSGSSYNEQFF
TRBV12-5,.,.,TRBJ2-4,TGTGCTAGTGGTTTGGGAATCAGGGTTTATGCCAAAAACATTCAGTACTTC,CASGLGIRVYAKNIQYF
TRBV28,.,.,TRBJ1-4,TGTGCCAGCAGTCACTATGGGGGGGCGAGTCGGGGTGAAAAACTGTTTTTT,CASSHYGGASRGEKLFF
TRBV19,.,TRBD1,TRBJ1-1,TGTGCCAGTAGTATAGAAGCTGGGACAGGGGTTAACACTGAAGCTTTCTTT,CASSIEAGTGVNTEAFF
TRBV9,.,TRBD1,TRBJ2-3,TGTGCCAGCAGCGTGGGACAGGGTCTGTCGGGAACAGATACGCAGTATTTT,CASSVGQGLSGTDTQYF
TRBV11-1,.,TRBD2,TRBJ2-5,TGTGCCAGCAGCGGACTGGGTAGCGGGGAAGAGACCCAGTACTTC,CASSGLGSGEETQYF
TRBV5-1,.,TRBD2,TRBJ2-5,TGCGCCAGCAGCTTGGGTAGCGGGGGGGCTCGGTACCAAGAGACCCAGTACTTC,CASSLGSGGARYQETQYF
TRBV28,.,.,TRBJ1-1,TGTGCCAGCACCCGAATCGGGGAAGGTCGCACTGAAGCTTTCTTT,CASTRIGEGRTEAFF
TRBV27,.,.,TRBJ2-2,TGTGCCAGCAGTCCTTACACCGGGGAGCTGTTTTTT,CASSPYTGELFF
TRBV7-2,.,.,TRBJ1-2,TGTGCCAGCAGCCCAGGGGAAACTAACTATGGCTACACCTTC,CASSPGETNYGYTF
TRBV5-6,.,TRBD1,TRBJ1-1,TGTGCCAGCAGCCACTACTGGGACAGGAAGAACACTGAAGCTTTCTTT,CASSHYWDRKNTEAFF
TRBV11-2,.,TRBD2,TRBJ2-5,TGTGCCAGCAGCCACGGGAGGGCCCAGTACTTC,CASSHGRAQYF
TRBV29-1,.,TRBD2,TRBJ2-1,TGCAGCGTAAACGGACTAGCGGGGGTGAATGAGCAGTTCTTC,CSVNGLAGVNEQFF
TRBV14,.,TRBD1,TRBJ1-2,TGTGCCAGCAGCCACCTTAACTCGACAGGGGGCATTGGCTACACCTTC,CASSHLNSTGGIGYTF
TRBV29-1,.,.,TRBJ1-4,TGCAGCGGGCGGGTCGAGGATGAAAAACTGTTTTTT,CSGRVEDEKLFF
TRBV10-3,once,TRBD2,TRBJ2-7,TGTGCCATCAGTGGGGGGACTAGCGGTGACGAGCAGTACTTC,CAISGGTSGDEQYF
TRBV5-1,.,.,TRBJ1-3,TGCGCCAGCAGCTTGGTCGGGGTTGGAGATGGAAACACCATATATTTT,CASSLVGVGDGNTIYF
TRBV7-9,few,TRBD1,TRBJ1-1,TGTGCCAGCAGCTTAGGGAAACGGACAGGGAACACTGAAGCTTTCTTT,CASSLGKRTGNTEAFF
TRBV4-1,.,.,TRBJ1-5,TGCGCCAGCAGCCAAGTCGGCGGGGATCAGCCCCAGCATTTT,CASSQVGGDQPQHF
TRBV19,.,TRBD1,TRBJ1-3,TGTGCCAGTAGTATCGACAGGGGATTCACTGGAAACACCATATATTTT,CASSIDRGFTGNTIYF
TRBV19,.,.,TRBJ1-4,TGTGCCAGTAGGACTGACAGCGAAAAACTGTTTTTT,CASRTDSEKLFF
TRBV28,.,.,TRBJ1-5,TGTGCCAGCAGTCCTTTTAACAATAATCAGCCCCAGCATTTT,CASSPFNNNQPQHF
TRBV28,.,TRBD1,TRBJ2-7,TGTGCCAGCAGGGGGGACAGATCCTACGAGCAGTACTTC,CASRGDRSYEQYF
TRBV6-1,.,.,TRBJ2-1,TGTGCCAGCAGCTCAGTTGAAAGTGAGCAGTTCTTC,CASSSVESEQFF